The text below deals with one TCR beta chain. Its target is unknown. The germline CDR1 and CDR2 sequences are SGHRS and YFSETQ. There are 15 residues in the CDR3. The V gene lost 2 bases and the J gene lost 6 bases, with 16 bases spanning the gap. The entry originates in a study of T cells after yellow fever vaccination. MiXCR, run by TCRdb on the 5' RACE reads, gives a single entry per CDR3 protein. Of fewer than 350,000 distinct CDR3 sequences in the sample, over 3.5% are singletons; the top ten hold roughly 21%. Study-wide results and limits: There was a possibility that FACS-sorted repertoires contained abundant clonotypes contaminating from the bulk population. Post-booster repertoires contained most primary-vaccination clones again (approximately 97% CD4, approximately 88% CD8). Across the CD4 and CD8 compartments, a small share of clonotypes was present in both.

Sequencing was performed on PBMCs, taken 15 days after the yellow fever booster vaccination. This TCR was recovered from a man aged 18 to 35 who received the YFV17D yellow fever vaccine. The V and J genes are TRBV5-1 and TRBJ2-3; the D gene could be TRBD1 or TRBD2 (6 bases each). Written as DNA, the CDR3 is TGCGCCAGCAGCTTCACTACAGGGACTGCCGATACGCAGTATTTT. This encodes CASSFTTGTADTQYF.